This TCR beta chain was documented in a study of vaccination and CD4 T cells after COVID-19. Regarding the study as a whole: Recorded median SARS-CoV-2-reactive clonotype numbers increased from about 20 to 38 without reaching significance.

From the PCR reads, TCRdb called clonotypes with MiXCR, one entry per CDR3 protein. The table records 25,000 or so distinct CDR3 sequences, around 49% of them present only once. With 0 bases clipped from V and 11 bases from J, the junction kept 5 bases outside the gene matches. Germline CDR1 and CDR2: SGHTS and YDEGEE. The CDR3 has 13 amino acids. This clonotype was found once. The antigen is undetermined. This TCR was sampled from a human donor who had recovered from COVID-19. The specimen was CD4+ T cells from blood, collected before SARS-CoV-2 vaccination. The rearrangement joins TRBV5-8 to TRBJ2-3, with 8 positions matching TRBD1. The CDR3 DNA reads TGTGCCAGCAGCTTGGCCATCGGGACAGGGCAGTATTTT. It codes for CASSLAIGTGQYF.